A selection of T cell receptor beta chains follows, all from one sample in a study of metastatic and nonmetastatic thyroid tumors. MiXCR was used by TCRdb to re-call the PCR reads. The sample has just over 20,000 clones, around an eighth seen once. The sequenced material came from blood. The origin of the receptors is a female donor with papillary thyroid cancer or a benign thyroid nodule (not recorded which). Some clones in this sample may be carry-over from other donors' samples. CDR3s include the opening cysteine and the closing phenylalanine or tryptophan. D genes are given only for firm matches. Not every row has a clone size; where given, it reads once, few, many or a size class.

>TRBV2|TRBD1|many|TRBJ2-7
CASSEVGQGLGMYF
TGTGCCAGCAGTGAAGTAGGACAGGGACTGGGAATGTACTTC
>TRBV29-1|.|many|TRBJ1-2
CSVATTVGGGYTF
TGCAGCGTTGCGACCACAGTTGGGGGAGGCTACACCTTC
>TRBV6-1|.|many|TRBJ1-2
CASSLKGKHYGYTF
TGTGCCAGCAGTTTGAAAGGGAAGCACTATGGCTACACCTTC
>TRBV6-1|TRBD1|many|TRBJ1-1
CASSGTGGGAFF
TGTGCCAGCAGTGGGACAGGGGGAGGAGCTTTCTTT
>TRBV27|.|medium-sized|TRBJ1-2
CASSPYLTGTANGYTF
TGTGCCAGCAGTCCCTATTTGACAGGCACTGCCAATGGCTACACCTTC
>TRBV6-2/TRBV6-3|.|many|TRBJ2-7
CASTHGRGAYEQYF
TGTGCCAGCACCCACGGGCGGGGAGCCTACGAGCAGTACTTC
>TRBV9|TRBD2|many|TRBJ2-2
CASSHGLAGAVTGELFF
TGTGCCAGCAGCCACGGACTAGCGGGAGCCGTAACCGGGGAGCTGTTTTTT
>TRBV9|TRBD1|.|TRBJ1-4
CASSSNRGTNEKLFF
TGTGCCAGCAGCTCCAACAGGGGGACTAATGAAAAACTGTTTTTT
>TRBV6-1|TRBD1|once|TRBJ1-4
CASSGTGGSIILNEKLFF
TGTGCCAGCAGTGGGACAGGGGGCTCAATAATTCTTAATGAAAAACTGTTTTTT
>TRBV7-9|TRBD1|many|TRBJ1-1
CASSLQGDTEAFF
TGTGCCAGCAGCCTACAGGGGGACACTGAAGCTTTCTTT
>TRBV6-6|TRBD1|few|TRBJ2-1
CASSYGTGGYNEQFF
TGTGCCAGCAGTTACGGGACAGGGGGCTACAATGAGCAGTTCTTC
>TRBV5-6|.|many|TRBJ1-4
CASSLEWTSGSTNEKLFF
TGTGCCAGCAGCTTGGAGTGGACATCAGGCTCGACTAATGAAAAACTGTTTTTT
>TRBV6-2/TRBV6-3|TRBD1|medium-sized|TRBJ2-2
CASRRDRGMSTGELFF
TGTGCCAGCAGACGGGACAGGGGTATGAGCACCGGGGAGCTGTTTTTT
>TRBV3-1|TRBD1|many|TRBJ1-6
CASSQTQGPPRGSPLHF
TGTGCCAGCAGCCAAACACAGGGGCCGCCGAGGGGTTCACCCCTCCACTTT
>TRBV6-1|TRBD1|few|TRBJ1-2
CASRDGQVLGYTF
TGTGCCAGCAGGGACGGACAGGTGTTGGGCTACACCTTC
>TRBV18|.|many|TRBJ2-7
CASSHGTDSPEQYF
TGTGCCAGCTCACATGGGACCGACTCCCCCGAGCAGTACTTC
>TRBV9|TRBD1|many|TRBJ1-3
CASSEGANSGNTIYF
TGTGCCAGCAGCGAGGGGGCCAATTCTGGAAACACCATATATTTT
>TRBV6-1|TRBD2|few|TRBJ2-2
CASSRLAGAREELFF
TGTGCCAGCAGCCGACTAGCGGGAGCTCGGGAGGAGCTGTTTTTT
>TRBV28|.|many|TRBJ1-5
CASTLGNNQPQHF
TGTGCCAGCACCCTTGGGAACAATCAGCCCCAGCATTTT
>TRBV13|TRBD2|many|TRBJ2-3
CASSRGGGLAGGRTDTQYF
TGTGCCAGCAGCCGGGGCGGAGGACTAGCGGGAGGGCGTACAGATACGCAGTATTTT
>TRBV18|TRBD2|many|TRBJ2-5
CASSPVLLAGGLGQETQYF
TGTGCCAGCTCACCCGTACTACTAGCGGGGGGCCTAGGGCAAGAGACCCAGTACTTC
>TRBV6-1|.|once|TRBJ2-4
CASNREQGARNIQCF
TGTGCCAGCAACAGAGAACAGGGAGCCAGAAACATTCAGTGCTTC
>TRBV4-1|.|many|TRBJ1-1
CASSQDRGMNTEAFF
TGCGCCAGCAGCCAAGACAGGGGAATGAACACTGAAGCTTTCTTT
>TRBV5-1|TRBD2|many|TRBJ2-3
CASSPSGGPTDTQYF
TGCGCCAGCAGCCCTAGCGGGGGCCCCACAGATACGCAGTATTTT
>TRBV2|TRBD1|many|TRBJ2-7
CASSTGTGSYEQYF
TGTGCCAGCAGTACCGGGACAGGCTCCTACGAGCAGTACTTC
>TRBV6-1|TRBD1|medium-sized|TRBJ1-5
CASSSLGGSRPQHF
TGTGCCAGCAGTTCCTTAGGGGGCTCCAGACCCCAGCATTTT
>TRBV4-1|.|many|TRBJ1-5
CASSRQAGGNQPQHF
TGCGCCAGCAGCCGTCAGGCGGGGGGCAATCAGCCCCAGCATTTT
>TRBV4-2|.|medium-sized|TRBJ1-2
CASSQVGTQASYTF
TGTGCCAGCAGCCAAGTTGGGACTCAGGCGAGCTACACCTTC